This T cell receptor beta chain appears in the sequencing data of a study of a mutant IDH1 vaccine in newly diagnosed glioma. Overall study: Averaging 40.4 years of age, treated patients were about 60% male and approximately 40% female. Week 35 was assigned to visit V12, and week 47 was assigned to visit V13. Patients' prior therapy spanned radiotherapy, temozolomide, or both; most underwent both.

As concerns this clone: Its target is unknown.

The method was immunoSEQ multiplex PCR; TCRdb's version includes in-frame clones alone and lacks a portion of them. The table lists approximately 44,000 clones, 76% of them singletons. The J segment lost 2 bases and the V segment lost 0 bases, leaving 4 bases of the junction unmatched. The CDR3 runs to 16 residues. The germline V gene encodes CDR1 SGHDT and CDR2 YYEEEE. The time point denotes: week 35, safety follow-up. Topical imiquimod accompanied each vaccine dose, which consisted of 300 ug of mutant IDH1 20-mer peptide. Patients came in for eight vaccinations, in weeks 1, 3, 5, 7, 11, 15, 19 and 23.

V and J are TRBV5-6 and TRBJ2-3; 9 bases match TRBD1. The sample consisted of PBMCs, taken from a glioma patient whose treatment included an IDH1 peptide vaccine. This sequence originates from a man aged 35 to 55 with glioma. Written as DNA, the CDR3 is TGTGCCAGCAGCTTGGACAGGGGGCGCCTCACAGATACGCAGTATTTT. Amino acids: CASSLDRGRLTDTQYF.